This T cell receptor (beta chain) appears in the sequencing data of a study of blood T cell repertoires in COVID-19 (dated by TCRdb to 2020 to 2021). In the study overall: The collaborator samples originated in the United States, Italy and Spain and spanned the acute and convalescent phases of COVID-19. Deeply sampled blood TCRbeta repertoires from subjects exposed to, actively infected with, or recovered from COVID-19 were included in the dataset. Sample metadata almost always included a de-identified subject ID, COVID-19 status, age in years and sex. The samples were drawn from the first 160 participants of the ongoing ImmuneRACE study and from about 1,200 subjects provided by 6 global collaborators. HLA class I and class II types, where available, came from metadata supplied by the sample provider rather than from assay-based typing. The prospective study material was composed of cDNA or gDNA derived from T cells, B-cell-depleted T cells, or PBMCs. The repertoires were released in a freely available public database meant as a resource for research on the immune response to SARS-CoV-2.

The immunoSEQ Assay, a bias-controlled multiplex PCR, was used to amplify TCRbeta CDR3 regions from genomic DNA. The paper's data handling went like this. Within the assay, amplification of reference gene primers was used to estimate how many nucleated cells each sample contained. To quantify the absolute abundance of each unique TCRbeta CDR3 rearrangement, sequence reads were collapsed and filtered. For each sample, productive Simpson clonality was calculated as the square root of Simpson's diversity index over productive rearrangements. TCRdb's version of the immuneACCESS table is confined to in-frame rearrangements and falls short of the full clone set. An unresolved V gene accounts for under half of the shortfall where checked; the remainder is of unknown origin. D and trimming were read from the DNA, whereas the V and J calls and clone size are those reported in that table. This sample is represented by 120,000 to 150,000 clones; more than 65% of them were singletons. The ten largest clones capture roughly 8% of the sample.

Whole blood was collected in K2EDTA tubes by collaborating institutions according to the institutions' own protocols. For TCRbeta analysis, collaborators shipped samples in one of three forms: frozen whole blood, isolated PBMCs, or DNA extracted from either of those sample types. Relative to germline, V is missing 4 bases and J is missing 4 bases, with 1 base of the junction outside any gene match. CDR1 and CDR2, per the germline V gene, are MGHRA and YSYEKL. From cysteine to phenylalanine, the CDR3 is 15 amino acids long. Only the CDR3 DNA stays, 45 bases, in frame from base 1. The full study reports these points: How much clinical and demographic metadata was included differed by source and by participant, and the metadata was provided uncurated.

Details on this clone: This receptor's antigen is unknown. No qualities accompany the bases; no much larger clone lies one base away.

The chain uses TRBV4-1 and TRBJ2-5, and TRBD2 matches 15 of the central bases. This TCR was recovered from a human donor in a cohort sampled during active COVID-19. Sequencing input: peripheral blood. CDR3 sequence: CASSRGLAGGETQYF. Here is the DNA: TGCGCCAGCAGCCGGGGACTAGCGGGAGGAGAGACCCAGTACTTC.